The TCR beta chain described here comes from a study of T-cell reconstitution after alpha-beta-depleted transplantation in children. Notes on the study in general: Once a year had passed after transplant, T-cell counts and diversity came mostly from newly produced T cells.

V was shortened by 0 bases and J by 6 bases, with 21 bases between the two germline ends. From germline, CDR1 is DFQATT and CDR2 SNEGSKA (reference sequence). The CDR3 loop spans 16 amino acids. This clonotype showed up many times. Its antigen is not identified. Unique molecular identifiers tagged the TCRbeta library. TCRdb fed the PCR reads into MiXCR, producing one record per CDR3 protein. The sample yields about 240,000 distinct CDR3 sequences, roughly a quarter seen once. This sample comprised PBMCs, obtained before TCRalphabeta/CD19-depleted stem cell transplant. The chain combines TRBV20-1 with TRBJ2-7; D gene unclear. The origin of this receptor is a girl aged 2 to 10 with Fanconi anemia, due to receive a stem cell transplant. The CDR3 region has the DNA TGCAGTGCTAGAGATCCTGGGGAATCTATTGTTCGCGAGCAGTACTTC. Protein product: CSARDPGESIVREQYF.